This TCR beta chain came from a study of blood T cell repertoires in COVID-19 (dated by TCRdb to the early 2020s). The study in broad terms: Collaborator samples came from the United States, Italy and Spain and covered acute and convalescent phases of COVID-19. The prospective study material was composed of cDNA or gDNA derived from T cells, B-cell-depleted T cells, or PBMCs. The dataset comprised deeply sampled blood TCRbeta repertoires from subjects exposed to, actively infected with, or recovered from COVID-19. A freely available public database, intended as a resource for researchers studying the immune response to SARS-CoV-2, is where the repertoires were released. The samples were drawn from two sources: the first 160 participants of the ongoing ImmuneRACE study, and 1,200 or so subjects contributed by 6 global collaborators. Nearly every sample came with metadata listing a de-identified subject ID, COVID-19 status, age in years and sex. Where HLA class I and class II types were available, the types were taken from metadata supplied by the sample provider, not from assay-based typing. Broad study findings and their caveats: How much clinical and demographic metadata was included differed by source and by participant, and the metadata was provided uncurated.

A second Seattle source provided samples from volunteer blood donors who had recovered from COVID-19. Collaborating institutions collected whole blood in K2EDTA tubes following their own protocols. Collaborator samples were shipped for TCRbeta analysis as frozen whole blood, isolated PBMCs, or DNA extracted from either sample type. Concerning this clone itself: Its antigen target is currently unknown. No per-base quality is available; no much larger clone lies one base away.

Ends trimmed: V by 6 bases, J by 10 bases; bases unmatched to a gene: 11. There are 13 amino acids in the CDR3, from cysteine to phenylalanine inclusive. Of the read, only the CDR3 DNA is kept; its 39 bases are in frame from base 1. TCRbeta CDR3 regions were amplified from genomic DNA by means of the immunoSEQ Assay, a bias-controlled multiplex PCR. The authors' pipeline ran thus. Nucleated cell counts per sample were estimated from amplification of reference gene primers within the assay. Sequence reads were collapsed and filtered to measure the absolute abundance of every unique TCRbeta CDR3 rearrangement. For each sample, productive Simpson clonality was calculated as the square root of Simpson's diversity index over productive rearrangements. TCRdb provides this immuneACCESS table in a form limited to in-frame rearrangements. Some clones are lacking; in checked studies, under half of them reflect an unresolved V gene, and why the rest are absent is not known. The V and J calls and the clone size are those of that table, but D and trimming were determined from the DNA. The sample table lists 200,000 to 300,000 clones, about 85% of them with a count of one. Approximately 2% of the sample rests with the top ten.

The chain joins TRBV12-3 or TRBV12-4 to TRBJ1-1; TRBD1 fits 7 bases in the junction. Sequenced input: peripheral blood. The clonotype was recovered from a man between 25 and 39 years old who had recovered from COVID-19. The CDR3 reads as follows: CASRQGTDKGAFF. The nucleotide sequence is given as TGTGCCAGCAGACAGGGGACGGACAAGGGAGCTTTCTTT.